This T cell receptor beta chain was documented in a study of blood T cell repertoires in COVID-19. Across the whole study: COVID-19 samples, acute and convalescent, were from the United States, Italy and Spain.

V was shortened by 0 bases and J by 4 bases, with 9 bases between the two germline ends. This CDR3 is built from 14 residues. Per the germline V gene, CDR1 is SGHTA and CDR2 is FQGNSA. Categorization into cohorts depended on clinical history that participants reported. In Cohort 3, a recovered donor had either two negative PCRs, clearance, or symptom resolution. Produced via immunoSEQ multiplex PCR; TCRdb's table is partial and in-frame only. The table shows a few hundred thousand clones, with about 92% occurring only once. This receptor was identified in a woman under 40 who had recovered from COVID-19. Sequencing used PBMCs or T cells enriched from blood (not recorded which). The genes are TRBV7-2 and TRBJ1-1; D call uncertain. The chain's CDR3 is CASSLAQRGTEAFF. The CDR3 nucleotides read TGTGCCAGCAGCTTAGCCCAGCGGGGCACTGAAGCTTTCTTT. Full variable domain (rest looked up from reference TRBV7-2 and TRBJ1-1): GAGVSQSPSNKVTEKGKDVELRCDPISGHTALYWYRQSLGQGLEFLIYFQGNSAPDKSGLPSDRFSAERTGGSVSTLTIQRTQQEDSAVYLCASSLAQRGTEAFFGQGTRLTVV.